Presented here are 7 T cell receptor beta chains from one specimen sequenced in a study of radiotherapy plus CTLA-4 blockade in lung cancer. Sequencing used immunoSEQ multiplex PCR; TCRdb keeps in-frame clones, though not all of them. The sample carries about 87,000 clones, 70% to 90% recorded once. The sample was peripheral blood, taken from a patient treated with radiotherapy plus ipilimumab. The receptors originated from a human donor with non-small cell lung cancer that progressed on radiotherapy plus ipilimumab.

In its sample, this clone was seen a few times. One end of the junction fails to match germline, which may point to a read error. The CDR3 coding sequence is TGCGCCAGCGGCTTGGGACAGGTTGTCTCTGGGGCCAACGTCCTGACTTTC. It is translated as CASGLGQVVSGANVLTF. J is TRBJ2-6 and V is TRBV5-1, with 8 bases identical to TRBD1. The length of the CDR3 is 17 residues. The V gene's germline CDR1 is SGHRS and CDR2 YFSETQ. Full variable domain (remainder filled in from reference TRBV5-1 and TRBJ2-6): KAGVTQTPRYLIKTRGQQVTLSCSPISGHRSVSWYQQTPGQGLQFLFEYFSETQRNKGNFPGRFSGRQFSNSRSEMNVSTLELGDSALYLCASGLGQVVSGANVLTFGAGSRLTVL.

This chain links TRBV27 with TRBJ1-2; D perhaps matches TRBD1 (6 bases). This CDR3 is built from 14 residues. V dropped 0 bases and J dropped 2 bases, with 7 bases sitting between them. Looked up from germline, CDR1 is MNHEY and CDR2 is SMNVEV (reference sequence). Here the CDR3 reads CASSLSTGNYGYTF. CDR3 coding DNA: TGTGCCAGCAGTTTATCAACAGGGAACTATGGCTACACCTTC.

This sequence joins TRBV10-3 and TRBJ2-7; D possibly uses TRBD1 or TRBD2 (6 bases each). V was clipped by 2 bases and J by 6 bases, with 11 bases between them. CDR1 is ENHRY and CDR2 is SYGVKD in the germline V gene. CDR3 size: 13 residues. For the CDR3, the DNA is TGTGCCATCAGTGAGGGGGGGCCCCCCGAGCAGTACTTC. Translation: CAISEGGPPEQYF.

CDR3 sequence reads: CASSADPAYNEQFF. The CDR3 nucleotides are TGTGCCAGCAGTGCGGACCCGGCCTACAATGAGCAGTTCTTC. The V gene is TRBV2, the J gene TRBJ2-1; D is undetermined. Germline CDR1 is SNHLY and CDR2 is FYNNEI. The CDR3 covers 14 residues. The V and J ends lost 4 bases and 2 bases respectively, with 9 bases between them.

This rearrangement joins TRBV5-4 to TRBJ2-7, with TRBD1 identical over 11 bases. The germline gives CDR1 SGHNT, CDR2 YYREEE (reference sequence). V shed 0 bases and J 4 bases; nucleotides not matched to a gene: 12. The CDR3 runs 18 residues. CDR3 protein: CASSLAGQGAPERYEQYF. For the CDR3, the DNA is TGTGCCAGCAGCTTGGCCGGACAGGGGGCGCCCGAAAGGTACGAGCAGTACTTC.

The chain carries TRBV4-1 and TRBJ2-1, with 14 bases aligning to TRBD2. V dropped 4 bases and J dropped 10; count of bases not matched to a gene: 6. Germline V gene lookup returns CDR1 MGHRA and CDR2 YSYEKL. This CDR3 comprises 15 residues. CDR3 sequence (DNA): TGCGCCAGCAGCCGTGGGACTAGCGGGGGTGGGGAGCAGTTCTTC. Translating it yields CASSRGTSGGGEQFF.

The V call is TRBV1, the J call TRBJ2-2; the table assigns TRBD2, which was not confirmed against the DNA. TRBV1 is deemed a pseudogene. The CDR3 is made up of 17 amino acids. CDR3 protein: CTSSQSSSGDCTGELFF. The CDR3 region has the DNA TGCACCAGCAGCCAATCGTCGAGCGGGGATTGCACCGGGGAGCTGTTTTTT.